This T cell receptor beta chain was sequenced in a study of T-cell reconstitution after alpha-beta-depleted transplantation in children. The V and J ends lost 4 bases and 5 bases respectively, with 16 bases between them. CDR3 length: 14 residues. Germline assignment: CDR1 SGHNT and CDR2 YYREEE (reference sequence). Molecular barcoding with unique molecular identifiers was used for the TCRbeta library. In TCRdb, the PCR reads were re-called with MiXCR into one record per CDR3 protein. Of 400,000 to 550,000 distinct CDR3 sequences listed, roughly a tenth are singletons. The specimen comprised PBMCs, sampled before TCRalphabeta/CD19-depleted stem cell transplant. The origin of this receptor is a child aged 2-15 years with inherited bone marrow failure, due to receive a stem cell transplant. The chain has TRBV5-4 and TRBJ2-7, with D maybe TRBD1 (6 bases). The CDR3 coding sequence is TGTGCCAGCAGCACACCACTACAGGGAAACGAGCAGTACTTC. This encodes CASSTPLQGNEQYF. Looking up the rest from reference TRBV5-4 and TRBJ2-7 gives the full variable domain: ETGVTQSPTHLIKTRGQQVTLRCSSQSGHNTVSWYQQALGQGPQFIFQYYREEENGRGNFPPRFSGLQFPNYSSELNVNALELDDSALYLCASSTPLQGNEQYFGPGTRLTVT.